By proportion, the clone carrying this TCR beta chain is medium-sized. This record comes from a study of cytomegalovirus exposure and HLA in healthy donors. CDR1 is SGHRS, CDR2 YFSETQ, per germline. The V and J ends lost 4 bases and 10 bases respectively, with 22 bases between them. CDR3 length: 15 amino acids. Data came from immunoSEQ multiplex PCR; TCRdb stores just in-frame clones and leaves some out. This sample carries 150,000 to 250,000 clones, roughly 81% of them seen once, and the ten largest clones take around 1.3%. The source is a woman in her 30s in good health and CMV-seronegative. Sequencing used PBMCs. The rearrangement joins TRBV5-1 to TRBJ2-3, with D possibly matching TRBD2 (6 bases). The CDR3 reads CASSGNSGTRYAQYF. The CDR3 coding sequence is TGCGCCAGCAGCGGCAATAGCGGAACCAGATACGCGCAGTATTTT. Combining the CDR3 with reference TRBV5-1 and TRBJ2-3 gives the whole variable domain KAGVTQTPRYLIKTRGQQVTLSCSPISGHRSVSWYQQTPGQGLQFLFEYFSETQRNKGNFPGRFSGRQFSNSRSEMNVSTLELGDSALYLCASSGNSGTRYAQYFGPGTRLTVL.